This T cell receptor beta chain is drawn from a study of OX40 agonist ivuxolimab in advanced cancers. General study points: Averaged across samples, CD8+ T cells carried more expanded clones than CD4+ did. Circulating CD4+ and CD8+ T cells showed clonal expansion by week 6 at 0.1 to 3.0 mg/kg.

Trimming cost V 4 bases and J 5 bases, with 21 bases left between them. This CDR3 region has 16 residues. Germline V gene sequence: CDR1 SGHRS, CDR2 YFSETQ. Points on this clone: The antigen remains undetermined.

Some clones are missing from TCRdb's copy, which holds only in-frame ones; the method was immunoSEQ multiplex PCR. The data hold about 64,000 clones, with 80% observed a single time. This sequence joins TRBV5-1 and TRBJ1-1; tentative D call: TRBD1 (5 bases). This TCR was sampled from an adult with an advanced solid tumor such as melanoma, head and neck, liver or kidney cancer. The sample here was CD4+ or CD8+ T cells sorted from blood, taken in a trial of the OX40 agonist ivuxolimab. CDR3 nucleotide sequence: TGCGCCAGCAGCCCTGACAGCGCTTCCTCCCTAACTGAAGCTTTCTTT. Encoded protein: CASSPDSASSLTEAFF.